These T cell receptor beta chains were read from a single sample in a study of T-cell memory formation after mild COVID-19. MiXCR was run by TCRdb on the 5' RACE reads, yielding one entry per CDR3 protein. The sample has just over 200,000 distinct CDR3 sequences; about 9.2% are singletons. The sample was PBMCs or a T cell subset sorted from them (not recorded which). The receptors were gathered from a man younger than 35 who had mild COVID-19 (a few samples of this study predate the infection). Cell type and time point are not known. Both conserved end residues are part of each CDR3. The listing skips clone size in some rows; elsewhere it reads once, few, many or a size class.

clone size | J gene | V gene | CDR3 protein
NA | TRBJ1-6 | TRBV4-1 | CASSQENSPLHF
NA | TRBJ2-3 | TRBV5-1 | CASSWGRGTDTQYF
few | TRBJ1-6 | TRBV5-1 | CASSLAGEAWGSYNSPLHF
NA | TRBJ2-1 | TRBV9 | CASSVGYRASQYNEQFF
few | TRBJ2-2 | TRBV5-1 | CASSEGLDTGELFF
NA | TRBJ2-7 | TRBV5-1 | CASSGGTGIYEQYF
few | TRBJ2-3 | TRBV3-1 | CASSQEGGSITQYF
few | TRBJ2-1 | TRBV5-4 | CASRPRGTGTALLQFF
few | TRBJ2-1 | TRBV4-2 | CASSQEHETNEQFF
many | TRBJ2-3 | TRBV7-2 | CASSSSSGGPSELTQYF
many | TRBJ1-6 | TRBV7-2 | CASSGRTGESSPLHF
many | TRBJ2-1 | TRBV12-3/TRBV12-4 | CASSSPSGGAYNEQFF
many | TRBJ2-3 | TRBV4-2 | CASSRGLSTDTQYF
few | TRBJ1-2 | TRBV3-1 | CASSQDGVGGYGYTF
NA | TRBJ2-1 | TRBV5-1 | CASSLGTAGDYNEQFF
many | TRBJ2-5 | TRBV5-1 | CASSSGTSGGAQETQYF
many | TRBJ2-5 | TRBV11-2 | CASSMAGGYQETQYF
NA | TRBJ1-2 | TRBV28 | CAILGQPAGYGYTF
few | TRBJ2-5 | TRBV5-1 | CASSFTGRETQYF
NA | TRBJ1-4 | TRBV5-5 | CASSLIQGDEKLFF
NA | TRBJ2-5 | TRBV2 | CASKRGSGETQYF
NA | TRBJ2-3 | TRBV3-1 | CASSQEPITQYF
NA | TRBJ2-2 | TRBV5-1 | CASSVSLNTGELFF
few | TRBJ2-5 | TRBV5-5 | CASSSTGVNRGFETQYF
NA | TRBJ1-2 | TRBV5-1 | CASSLDHGSNYGYTF
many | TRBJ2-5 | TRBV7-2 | CASSLQRGDGETQYF
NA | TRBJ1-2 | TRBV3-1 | CASSRYKDGGYGYTF
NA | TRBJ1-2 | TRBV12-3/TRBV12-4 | CASSFTLGGYTF
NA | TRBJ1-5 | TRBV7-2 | CASSLMGSQPQHF
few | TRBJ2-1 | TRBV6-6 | CASSYYRARGVPDEQFF
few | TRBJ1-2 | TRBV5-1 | CASSLSRDYGYTF
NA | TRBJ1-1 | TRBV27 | CASSPGGGGTEAFF
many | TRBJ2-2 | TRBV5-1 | CASSLTPQAVNEELFF
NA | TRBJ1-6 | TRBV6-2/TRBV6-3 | CASSYTRNSPLHF
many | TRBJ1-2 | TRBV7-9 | CASSLEVYGYTF
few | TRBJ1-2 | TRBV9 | CASSVDRGSGYTF
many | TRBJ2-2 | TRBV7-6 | CASSRGPTGELFF
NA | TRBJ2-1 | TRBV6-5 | CASTGASGGYNEQFF
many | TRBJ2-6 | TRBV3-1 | CASSHRPRSSGANVLTF
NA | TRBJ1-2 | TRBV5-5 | CASRLTGNYGYTF
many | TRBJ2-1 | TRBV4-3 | CASSQAVAPYNEQFF
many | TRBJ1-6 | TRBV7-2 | CASSNRVSSPLHF